The rows below give T cell receptor beta chains drawn from one sample of a study of CD8 T cells in ankylosing spondylitis. Each CDR3 protein gets one entry after TCRdb re-called the 5' RACE reads with MiXCR. The table records more than 200,000 distinct CDR3 sequences, approximately 24% of them present only once. The sequenced sample was blood, either unsorted or a sorted T cell fraction (not recorded which). The receptors were gathered from a male donor with ankylosing spondylitis or in good health (not recorded which). The CDR3 runs from the conserved cysteine through the conserved F or W. Fields, in order: V gene, clone size, J gene, D gene, CDR3 protein, CDR3 DNA. D genes are given only for firm matches. The listing skips clone size in some rows; elsewhere it reads once, few, many or a size class.

>TRBV20-1|many|TRBJ1-2|-
CSAGYGYTF
TGCAGTGCGGGGTATGGCTACACCTTC
>TRBV20-1|many|TRBJ1-5|-
CSARDLRTVQPQHF
TGCAGTGCTAGAGATCTAAGGACAGTTCAGCCCCAGCATTTT
>TRBV20-1|many|TRBJ2-1|TRBD1
CSARDIGQGATGQFF
TGCAGTGCTAGAGATATTGGGCAGGGGGCAACGGGGCAGTTCTTC
>TRBV3-1|many|TRBJ2-7|TRBD1
CASSPRQGAGLWVYEQYF
TGTGCCAGCAGCCCCCGACAGGGGGCGGGTTTGTGGGTCTACGAGCAGTACTTC
>TRBV20-1|many|TRBJ1-2|TRBD1
CSARDHWLGTGGFDNYGYTF
TGCAGTGCTAGAGATCACTGGTTAGGGACAGGGGGTTTTGATAACTATGGCTACACCTTC
>TRBV20-1|-|TRBJ2-6|-
CSAPPGSSGANVLTF
TGCAGTGCCCCCCCAGGCTCTTCTGGGGCCAACGTCCTGACTTTC
>TRBV29-1|-|TRBJ2-7|TRBD1
CSVEDRPGGSYEQYF
TGCAGCGTTGAAGATCGTCCAGGGGGCTCCTACGAGCAGTACTTC
>TRBV20-1|-|TRBJ1-2|TRBD1
CSAGGDRRYTF
TGCAGTGCTGGCGGGGACAGACGCTACACCTTC
>TRBV12-3/TRBV12-4|-|TRBJ1-5|TRBD1
CASSPDGQGNQPQHF
TGTGCCAGCAGTCCCGACGGACAGGGCAATCAGCCCCAGCATTTT
>TRBV9|-|TRBJ2-3|-
CASRTRVGSDTQYF
TGTGCCAGCAGAACCCGAGTGGGATCGGATACGCAGTATTTT
>TRBV7-9|many|TRBJ2-3|-
CASSTAPDTQYF
TGTGCCAGCAGCACCGCTCCAGATACGCAGTATTTT
>TRBV12-3/TRBV12-4|many|TRBJ2-3|TRBD2
CAARTRYTQYF
TGTGCCGCCCGGACTAGGTATACGCAGTATTTT
>TRBV29-1|many|TRBJ2-5|-
CSVVMGHLETQYF
TGCAGCGTTGTTATGGGACACTTAGAGACCCAGTACTTC
>TRBV7-2|-|TRBJ2-3|-
CASSPVMDWFAADTQYF
TGTGCCAGCAGCCCCGTCATGGATTGGTTTGCCGCAGATACGCAGTATTTT
>TRBV5-1|many|TRBJ2-7|-
CASSSSGAERYSEQYF
TGCGCCAGCAGCTCCTCAGGGGCGGAGAGGTACAGCGAGCAGTACTTC
>TRBV5-3|-|TRBJ2-7|-
CARSSRDGRKWDEQYF
TGTGCCAGAAGCTCCCGCGACGGGCGGAAATGGGACGAGCAGTACTTC
>TRBV12-3/TRBV12-4|few|TRBJ1-1|-
CASSLGQTNTEAFF
TGTGCCAGCAGTTTAGGCCAGACCAACACTGAAGCTTTCTTT
>TRBV3-1|many|TRBJ1-3|-
CASSQGRALAGNTIYF
TGTGCCAGCAGCCAAGGCAGGGCATTGGCTGGAAACACCATATATTTT
>TRBV29-1|-|TRBJ2-5|-
CSVGLGYGYQETQYF
TGCAGCGTCGGTCTAGGGTACGGATACCAAGAGACCCAGTACTTC
>TRBV20-1|few|TRBJ2-1|-
CSARGRQGSYNEQFF
TGCAGTGCGAGGGGTAGGCAGGGATCCTACAATGAGCAGTTCTTC
>TRBV20-1|many|TRBJ2-7|-
CSAQGITYEQYF
TGCAGTGCCCAGGGGATTACCTACGAGCAGTACTTC
>TRBV12-3/TRBV12-4|few|TRBJ2-3|-
CASGGSSLTDTQYF
TGTGCCAGCGGCGGAAGTAGCTTGACAGATACGCAGTATTTT
>TRBV29-1|-|TRBJ2-3|TRBD2
CSVSGLAGTDTQYF
TGCAGCGTTTCAGGACTAGCGGGGACAGATACGCAGTATTTT
>TRBV9|-|TRBJ2-7|-
CASSVGTAHEQYF
TGTGCCAGCAGCGTAGGGACGGCCCACGAGCAGTACTTC
>TRBV29-1|few|TRBJ2-3|-
CSVKGVVTDTQYF
TGCAGCGTTAAGGGAGTCGTCACAGATACGCAGTATTTT
>TRBV6-2/TRBV6-3|-|TRBJ1-4|-
CASRKGTNEKLFF
TGTGCCAGCAGGAAAGGAACTAATGAAAAACTGTTTTTT
>TRBV12-3/TRBV12-4|-|TRBJ2-7|TRBD2
CASSFTSGGDRTYEQYF
TGTGCCAGCAGTTTCACTAGCGGGGGGGATCGGACCTACGAGCAGTACTTC